The entry below describes one T cell receptor (beta chain). Sequencing used immunoSEQ multiplex PCR; TCRdb keeps in-frame clones, though not all of them. The sample comprises 200,000 to 250,000 clones, under 90% of which are singletons, and 3% to 4% rests with the top ten. These data come from a study of blood T cell repertoires in COVID-19. V lost 8 bases and J 2 bases, leaving 13 bases between the germline ends. Germline V CDR1 and CDR2: MNHEY, SVGAGI. This CDR3 is built from 14 residues. The V gene is TRBV6-5, the J gene TRBJ2-1; D is possibly TRBD2 (7 bases). Sequencing was done on a sample of PBMCs or T cells enriched from blood (not recorded which). The origin of this receptor is an older woman who had recovered from COVID-19. CDR3 DNA: TGTGCCAGCCGGTCGGGGGGCACCTACAATGAGCAGTTCTTC. This codes for CASRSGGTYNEQFF.